This entry describes one TCR beta chain. The data stem from a study of T-cell reconstitution after alpha-beta-depleted transplantation in children. As it was prepared, the TCRbeta library received unique molecular identifiers. MiXCR, run by TCRdb on the PCR reads, gives a single entry per CDR3 protein. Among about 540,000 distinct CDR3 sequences listed, 18% were seen once. This CDR3 comprises 14 residues. Germline lookup yields CDR1 KGHDR and CDR2 SFDVKD. V dropped 2 bases and J dropped 3 bases, with 9 bases sitting between them. Source: PBMCs from the stem cell graft donor, taken from the stem cell graft. The chain is built from TRBV24-1 and TRBJ2-5, with D hard to call. The TCR sequence derives from a human donor who donated a stem cell graft to a child with acute lymphoblastic leukemia. The CDR3 bases are TGTGCCACCAGTGATTGGGGTGGGGAAGAGACCCAGTACTTC. It yields the protein CATSDWGGEETQYF.